This T cell receptor beta chain was identified in a study of cytomegalovirus exposure and HLA in healthy donors. Germline loops: CDR1 MNHEY, CDR2 SVGAGI. With 6 bases clipped from V and 5 bases from J, the junction kept 5 bases outside the gene matches. This CDR3 is 13 amino acids long. The PCR used 60 Vbeta and 13 Jbeta primers. Sequenced by immunoSEQ multiplex PCR; TCRdb stores in-frame clones only, minus some. The profile shows some 120,000 clones, about 80% of them singletons. Sequencing used PBMCs. J is TRBJ1-2 and V is TRBV6-5; 8 bases line up with TRBD1. The TCR sequence derives from a man over 45 in good health and CMV-seronegative. CDR3 protein: CASRLDREYGYTF. The CDR3, as DNA: TGTGCCAGCAGACTGGACAGGGAATATGGCTACACCTTC.